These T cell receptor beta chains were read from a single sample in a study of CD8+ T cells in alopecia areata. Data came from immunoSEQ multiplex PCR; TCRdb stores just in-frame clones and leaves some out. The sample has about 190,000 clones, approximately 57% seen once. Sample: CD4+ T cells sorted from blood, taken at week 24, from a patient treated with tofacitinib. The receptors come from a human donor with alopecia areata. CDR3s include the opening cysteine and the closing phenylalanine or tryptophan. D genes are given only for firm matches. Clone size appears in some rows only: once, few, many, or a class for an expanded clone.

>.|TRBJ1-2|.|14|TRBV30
CAWNEGRSTGGYTF
TGTGCCTGGAATGAGGGGCGGAGCACAGGAGGCTACACCTTC
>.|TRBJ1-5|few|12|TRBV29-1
CSVAETRGPQHF
TGCAGCGTTGCCGAAACACGGGGGCCCCAGCATTTT
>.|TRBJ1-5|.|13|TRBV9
CASSVGDIEPQHF
TGTGCCAGCAGCGTAGGGGACATAGAGCCCCAGCATTTT
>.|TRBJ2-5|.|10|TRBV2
CASLRETQYF
TGTGCCAGCCTCCGGGAGACCCAGTACTTC
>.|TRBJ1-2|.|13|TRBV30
CAWSSGTSYGYTF
TGTGCCTGGAGTTCCGGGACATCTTACGGCTACACCTTC
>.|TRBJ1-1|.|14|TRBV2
CASTALEGRTEAFF
TGTGCCAGCACTGCCTTGGAGGGGCGCACTGAAGCTTTCTTT
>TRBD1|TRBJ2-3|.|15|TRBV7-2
CASNRPSTGLGTQYF
TGTGCCAGCAACCGCCCCTCGACAGGGTTGGGTACGCAGTATTTT
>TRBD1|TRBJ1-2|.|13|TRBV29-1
CSVDAGQGDGYTF
TGCAGCGTTGACGCTGGACAGGGGGACGGCTACACCTTC
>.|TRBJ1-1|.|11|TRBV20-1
CSAAGNTEAFF
TGCAGTGCGGCCGGAAACACTGAAGCTTTCTTT
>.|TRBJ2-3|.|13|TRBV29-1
CSVEVGGINTQYF
TGCAGCGTTGAGGTGGGAGGAATAAATACGCAGTATTTT
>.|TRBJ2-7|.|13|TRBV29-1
CSVGPGTPYEQYF
TGCAGCGTTGGACCTGGGACCCCCTACGAGCAGTACTTC
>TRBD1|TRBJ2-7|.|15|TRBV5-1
CASSKTGTGGLEQYF
TGCGCCAGCAGCAAAACCGGGACAGGGGGTCTCGAGCAGTACTTC
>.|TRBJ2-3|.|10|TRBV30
CASEWGTQYF
TGTGCCTCCGAGTGGGGTACGCAGTATTTT
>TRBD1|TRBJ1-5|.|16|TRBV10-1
CASRDRGSNSNQPQHF
TGCGCCAGCCGAGACAGGGGGTCTAATAGCAATCAGCCCCAGCATTTT
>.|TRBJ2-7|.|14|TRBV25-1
CASSESGVLYEQYF
TGTGCCAGCAGTGAATCTGGGGTACTCTACGAGCAGTACTTC
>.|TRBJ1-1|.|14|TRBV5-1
CASSLVATSTEAFF
TGCGCCAGCAGCTTGGTTGCCACGAGCACTGAAGCTTTCTTT
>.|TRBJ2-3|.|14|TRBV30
CAWSAVPLTDTQYF
TGTGCCTGGAGTGCAGTTCCCCTCACAGATACGCAGTATTTT
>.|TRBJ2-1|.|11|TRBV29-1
CSVVHNNEQFF
TGCAGCGTTGTTCACAACAATGAGCAGTTCTTC
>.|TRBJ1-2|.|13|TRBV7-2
CASSLYQGDGYTF
TGTGCCAGCAGCTTATACCAGGGTGATGGCTACACCTTC
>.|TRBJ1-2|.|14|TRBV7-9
CASSFRDKLYGYTF
TGTGCCAGCAGCTTCCGGGACAAGCTCTATGGCTACACCTTC
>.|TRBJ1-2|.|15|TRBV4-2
CASSPPGGGNYGYTF
TGTGCCAGCAGCCCCCCTGGGGGAGGGAACTATGGCTACACCTTC
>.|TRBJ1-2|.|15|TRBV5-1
CASSLGQETINGYTF
TGCGCCAGCAGCTTGGGACAGGAGACTATTAATGGCTACACCTTC
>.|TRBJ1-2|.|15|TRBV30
CAWTRNRLANYGYTF
TGTGCCTGGACTAGGAACAGGTTAGCTAACTATGGCTACACCTTC
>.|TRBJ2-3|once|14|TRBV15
CATSIWEGTDTQYF
TGTGCCACCAGCATCTGGGAGGGCACAGATACGCAGTATTTT